This TCR beta chain originates from a study of shared clonotypes between healthy human individuals (dated by TCRdb to 2020 to 2022). Regarding the complete study: A couple of women and a few men aged 18 to 49 years were included in the cohort. Per donor, leukapheresis produced somewhere between about 0.9 and 10 billion PBMCs. To increase sequencing depth and limit assay-specific biases, TCR repertoire library preparation and sequencing were carried out by different laboratories using diverse techniques. Per donor, three plates each were used for CD4 naive and CD4 memory, two for CD8 naive, and one for CD8 memory. Blood TCR repertoires of about 5 healthy adults were deeply sequenced to estimate repertoire size and the extent of clonotype sharing between individuals.

Using the deep immunoSEQ assay, TCR CDR3 regions were amplified from genomic DNA by multiplex PCR. For each cell subset, the extracted genomic DNA was distributed evenly across all wells of several immunoSEQ 96-well plates, and each plate served as one replicate. For sorted subsets, each replicate PCR was loaded with roughly 200 ng genomic DNA, equivalent to approximately 33,000 T cell genomes. The purified libraries were quantified using a Qubit 3.0 fluorometer, sized with a Bioanalyzer 2100, and then quantified again using the KAPA Library Quantification kit. Every immunoSEQ 96-well plate was sequenced on a separate single-read 150-cycle Illumina NextSeq 550 flow cell. Turning to the authors' computational methods: Because the immunoSEQ output held only junctional sequences and lacked quality scores, the filtering could not match the filtering applied to full-length reads. Sequences were annotated with PyIR, a Python wrapper for IgBLAST v1.9, and V/J genes and CDR3 were assigned using IMGT germline references. Reads with weak V/J assignments (E-value above 1e-6), missing CDR3, stop codons, out-of-frame junctions, or ambiguous translated residues were removed. V3J clonotypes were defined as sequences sharing the same inferred V gene, J gene, and CDR3 amino acid sequence. To compute the percentage overlap between repertoires, the number of shared unique clonotypes was divided by the size of the smaller repertoire. Repertoire richness was assessed with RTK rarefaction, the Chao1 estimator, and Recon v2.1 estimates of unobserved clonotypes. Generation probabilities for all TCRbeta clonotypes obtained by the gDNA method from a handful of donors were computed using OLGA. The immuneACCESS repertoire file appears here via TCRdb, limited to in-frame rearrangements. These files lack a portion of the clones; in checked studies, under half of the deficit traces to unresolved V genes, and the cause of the others is not known. V, J and clone size were drawn from that table, and D and trimming were deduced from the DNA. For this sample the table gives hundreds of thousands of clones, of which about 96% were detected only once. The ten largest account for about 0.064% of the sample.

Overall results and qualifications from the work: Sampling was limited to blood, and TCR repertoires in tissue likely differ from TCR repertoires in blood. Naive subsets generally had larger estimated clonotype richness than memory subsets. Because the study included only a small number of donors, the genetic and exposure-history diversity represented was limited. Based on pairwise subsampling, the degree of clonotype sharing among donors was expected to be affected by sequencing depth. Clonotypes shared by all four sorted-subset donors showed higher generation probabilities than non-shared clonotypes. About 5% of naive CD4, 3.5% of naive CD8, 2.3% of memory CD4, and over 0.35% of memory CD8 clonotypes were shared across four donors. Incomplete sequencing was indicated by rarefaction of sorted-subset datasets, despite the large sequencing depth.

Concerning this clone itself: Its specific antigen is unknown. No base quality information exists; no much larger clone differs at one position.

The CDR3, cysteine through phenylalanine, is 13 amino acids long. The sequence is cut down to CDR3 DNA, 39 bases in frame from base 1. V drops 4 bases and J drops 6 bases, leaving 14 bases in between. Via the germline V gene (reference sequence), CDR1 is SGHNT and CDR2 YYREEE. The donors were healthy, HIV-negative adults who had no recently reported acute infections or vaccinations. All donors were Caucasian adults living in Nashville, Tennessee, USA. CD4+ T cells were enriched by magnetic negative selection; naive cells were then positively selected on CD45RA, and the negative fraction formed the memory subset. Blood was obtained by leukapheresis, after which PBMCs were separated by Ficoll-Histopaque density gradient centrifugation and cryopreserved in liquid nitrogen vapor phase. Purity and quantity of every magnetically sorted T cell population were checked by analytical flow cytometry. Each sorted fraction had its genomic DNA isolated and then quantified by UV absorbance on a Nanodrop 2000c.

This receptor was identified in a woman in her 30s in good health. The sample was naive CD4+ T cells sorted from blood. Explained via the paper, the cell subset or site label denotes: CD45RA+ positively selected. This receptor chain uses TRBV5-4 and TRBJ2-7, and the D gene may be TRBD1, 5 bases matching. The nucleotide sequence reads TGTGCCAGCAGCCCAGGACAACTCCCCGAGCAGTACTTC. This gives the protein CASSPGQLPEQYF.